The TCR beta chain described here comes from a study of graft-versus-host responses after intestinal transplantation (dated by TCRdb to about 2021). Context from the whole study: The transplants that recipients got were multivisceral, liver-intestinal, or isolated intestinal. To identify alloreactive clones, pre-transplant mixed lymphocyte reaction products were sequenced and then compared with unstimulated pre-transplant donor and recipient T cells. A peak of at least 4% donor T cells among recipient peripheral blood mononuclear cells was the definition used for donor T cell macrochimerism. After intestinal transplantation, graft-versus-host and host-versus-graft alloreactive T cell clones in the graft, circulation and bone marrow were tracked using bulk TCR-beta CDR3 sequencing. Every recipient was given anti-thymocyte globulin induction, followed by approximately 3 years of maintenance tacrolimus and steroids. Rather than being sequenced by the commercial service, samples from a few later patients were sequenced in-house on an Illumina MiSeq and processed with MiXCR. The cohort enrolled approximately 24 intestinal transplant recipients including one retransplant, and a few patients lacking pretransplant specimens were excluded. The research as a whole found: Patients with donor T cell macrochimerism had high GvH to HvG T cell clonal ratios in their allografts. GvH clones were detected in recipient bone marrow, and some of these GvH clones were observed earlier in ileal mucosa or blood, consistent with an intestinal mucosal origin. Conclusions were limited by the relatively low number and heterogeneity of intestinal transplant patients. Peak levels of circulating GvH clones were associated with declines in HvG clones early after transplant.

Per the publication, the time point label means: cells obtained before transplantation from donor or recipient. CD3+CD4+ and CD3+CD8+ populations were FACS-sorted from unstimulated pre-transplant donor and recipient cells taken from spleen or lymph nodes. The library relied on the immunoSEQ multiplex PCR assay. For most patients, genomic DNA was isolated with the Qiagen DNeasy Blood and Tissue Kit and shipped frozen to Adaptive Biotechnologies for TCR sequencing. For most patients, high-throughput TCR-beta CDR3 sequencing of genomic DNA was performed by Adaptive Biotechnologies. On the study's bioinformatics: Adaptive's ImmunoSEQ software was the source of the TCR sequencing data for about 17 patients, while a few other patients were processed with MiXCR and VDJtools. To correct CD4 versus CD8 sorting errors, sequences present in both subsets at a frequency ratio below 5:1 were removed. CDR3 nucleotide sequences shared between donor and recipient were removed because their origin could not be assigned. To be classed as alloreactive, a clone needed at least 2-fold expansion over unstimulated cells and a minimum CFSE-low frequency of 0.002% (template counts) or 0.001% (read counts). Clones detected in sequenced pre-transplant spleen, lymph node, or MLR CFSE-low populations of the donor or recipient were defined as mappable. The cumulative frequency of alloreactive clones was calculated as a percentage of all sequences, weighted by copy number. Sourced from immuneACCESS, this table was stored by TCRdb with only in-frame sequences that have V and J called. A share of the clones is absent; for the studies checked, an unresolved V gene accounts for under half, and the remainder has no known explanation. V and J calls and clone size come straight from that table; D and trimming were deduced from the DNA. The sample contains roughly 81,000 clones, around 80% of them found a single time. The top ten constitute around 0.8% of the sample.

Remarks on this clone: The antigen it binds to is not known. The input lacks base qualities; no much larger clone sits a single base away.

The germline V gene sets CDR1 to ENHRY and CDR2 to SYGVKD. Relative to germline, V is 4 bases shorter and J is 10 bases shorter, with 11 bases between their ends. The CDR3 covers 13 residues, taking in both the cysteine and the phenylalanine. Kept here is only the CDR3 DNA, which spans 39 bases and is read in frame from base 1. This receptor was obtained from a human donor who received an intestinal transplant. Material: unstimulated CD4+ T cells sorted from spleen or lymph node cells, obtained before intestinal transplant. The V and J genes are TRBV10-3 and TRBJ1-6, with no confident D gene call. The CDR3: CAISAEGASPLHF. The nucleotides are TGTGCCATCAGTGCGGAGGGAGCCTCACCCCTCCACTTT.